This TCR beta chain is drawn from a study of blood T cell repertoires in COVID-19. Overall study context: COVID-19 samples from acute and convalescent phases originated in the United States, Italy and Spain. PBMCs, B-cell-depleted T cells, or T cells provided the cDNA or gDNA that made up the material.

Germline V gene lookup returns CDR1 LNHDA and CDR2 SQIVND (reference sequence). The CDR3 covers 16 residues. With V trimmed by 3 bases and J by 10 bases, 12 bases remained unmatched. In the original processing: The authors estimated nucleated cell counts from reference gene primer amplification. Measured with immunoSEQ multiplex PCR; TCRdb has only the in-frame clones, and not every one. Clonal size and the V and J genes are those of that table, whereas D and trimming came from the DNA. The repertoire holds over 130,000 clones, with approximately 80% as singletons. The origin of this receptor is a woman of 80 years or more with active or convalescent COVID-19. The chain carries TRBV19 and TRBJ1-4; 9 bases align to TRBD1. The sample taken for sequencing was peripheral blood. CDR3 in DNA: TGTGCCAGTAGTATTCTCACAGGGGGCTTACCAGGAAAACTGTTTTTT. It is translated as CASSILTGGLPGKLFF.